This T cell receptor (beta chain) was observed in a study of cytomegalovirus exposure and HLA in healthy donors. General study points: Across HLA loci, a later analysis found differing TCR association rates, with DRB1 most and HLA-C fewest.

A word on this clone: The antigen is undetermined. Other DNA sequences in the sample encode the same CDR3.

This CDR3 spans 12 amino acids. Germline loops: CDR1 SGHRS, CDR2 YFSETQ. The germline V and J ends were trimmed by 0 bases and 4 bases, with 4 bases remaining between them. PCR involved 60 Vbeta and 13 Jbeta primers. Profiling relied on immunoSEQ multiplex PCR, and the TCRdb table lists in-frame clones only, not all of them. Among 100,000 to 150,000 clones, more than 65% were seen once, and the ten largest hold about 1.5%. The chain is built from TRBV5-1 and TRBJ1-1, with D unclear. Sequencing was performed on PBMCs. This sequence originates from a woman under 30 in good health and CMV-seronegative. Here the CDR3 DNA reads TGCGCCAGCAGCTTGGGGGCCACTGAAGCTTTCTTT. This sequence encodes CASSLGATEAFF.